This TCR beta chain was found in a study of technical replicates of blood from several donors. The assay was immunoSEQ multiplex PCR, and TCRdb's table has in-frame clones only and misses some. Of about 72,000 clones in the sample, roughly 92% were seen once. This clonotype was sampled from a human donor in good health. The sequenced material came from T cells isolated from PBMCs.

CDR3 DNA sequence: TGTGCCAGCAGCTTACATCGGGACAGTTCAGGAAAAATTCAGTACTTC. Protein: CASSLHRDSSGKIQYF. The gene calls are TRBV13 and TRBJ2-4; 7 bases are shared with TRBD1. The CDR3 is made up of 16 amino acids. Per germline, CDR1 PRHDT and CDR2 FYEKMQ (reference sequence). J was trimmed by 10 bases and V by 2 bases; bases with no gene match: 14.